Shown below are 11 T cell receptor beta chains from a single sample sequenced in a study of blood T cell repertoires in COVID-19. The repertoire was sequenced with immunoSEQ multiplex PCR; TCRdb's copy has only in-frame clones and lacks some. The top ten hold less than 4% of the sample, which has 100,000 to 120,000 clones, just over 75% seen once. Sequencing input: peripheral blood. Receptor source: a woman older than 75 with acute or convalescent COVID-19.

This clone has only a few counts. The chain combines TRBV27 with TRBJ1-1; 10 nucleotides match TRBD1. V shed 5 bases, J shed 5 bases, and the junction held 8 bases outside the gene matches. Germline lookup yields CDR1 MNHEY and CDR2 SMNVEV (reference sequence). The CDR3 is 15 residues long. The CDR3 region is CASSPNRDRGTEAFF. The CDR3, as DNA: TGTGCCAGCAGTCCGAACCGGGACAGGGGTACTGAAGCTTTCTTT.

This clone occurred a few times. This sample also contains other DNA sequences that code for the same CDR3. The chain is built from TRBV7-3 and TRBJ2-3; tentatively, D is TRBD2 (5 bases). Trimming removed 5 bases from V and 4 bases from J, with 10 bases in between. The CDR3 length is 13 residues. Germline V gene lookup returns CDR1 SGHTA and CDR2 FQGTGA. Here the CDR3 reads CASSPMGADTQYF. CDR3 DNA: TGTGCCAGCAGCCCCATGGGAGCAGATACGCAGTATTTT.

The CDR3 DNA reads as TGTGCCAGCAGCGATCCAACCAGGGGGGATAATTCACCCCTCCACTTT. Translated, it gives CASSDPTRGDNSPLHF. This rearrangement joins TRBV7-9 to TRBJ1-6; the match to TRBD1 covers 7 bases. This CDR3 region has 16 residues. V lost 5 bases, J lost 5 bases, and 9 bases stayed unmatched. Germline CDR1 reads SEHNR; CDR2 reads FQNEAQ (reference sequence). Variable domain in full (rest from reference TRBV7-9 and TRBJ1-6): DTGVSQNPRHKITKRGQNVTFRCDPISEHNRLYWYRQTLGQGPEFLTYFQNEAQLEKSRLLSDRFSAERPKGSFSTLEIQRTEQGDSAMYLCASSDPTRGDNSPLHFGNGTRLTVT.

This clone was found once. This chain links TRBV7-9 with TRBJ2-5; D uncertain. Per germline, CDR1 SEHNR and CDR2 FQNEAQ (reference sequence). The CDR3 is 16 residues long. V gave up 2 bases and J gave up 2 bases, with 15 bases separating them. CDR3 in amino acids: CASSLRYTETQETQYF. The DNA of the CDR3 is TGTGCCAGCAGCTTAAGGTACACAGAGACACAAGAGACCCAGTACTTC.

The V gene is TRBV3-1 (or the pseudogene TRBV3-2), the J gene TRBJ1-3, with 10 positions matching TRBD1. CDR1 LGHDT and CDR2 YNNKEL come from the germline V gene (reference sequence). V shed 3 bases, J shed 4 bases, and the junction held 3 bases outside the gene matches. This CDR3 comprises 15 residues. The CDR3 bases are TGTGCCAGCAGCCAGGGGACAGGGGAGGGAAACACCATATATTTT. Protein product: CASSQGTGEGNTIYF.

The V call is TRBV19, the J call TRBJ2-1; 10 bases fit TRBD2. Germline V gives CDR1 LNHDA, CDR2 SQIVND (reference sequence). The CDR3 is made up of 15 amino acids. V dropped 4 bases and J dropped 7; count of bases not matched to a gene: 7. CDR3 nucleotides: TGTGCCAGTAGTAGTCTAGCGGGAGTTGGGAATGAGCAGTTCTTC. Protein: CASSSLAGVGNEQFF.

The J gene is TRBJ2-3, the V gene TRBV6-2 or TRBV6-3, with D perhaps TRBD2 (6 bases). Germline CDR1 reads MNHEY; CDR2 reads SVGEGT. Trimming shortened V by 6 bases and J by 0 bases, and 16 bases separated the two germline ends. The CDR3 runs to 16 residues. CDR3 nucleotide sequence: TGTGCCAGCAGCCTGCTTCGTGGGGGGAGCACAGATACGCAGTATTTT. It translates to CASSLLRGGSTDTQYF.

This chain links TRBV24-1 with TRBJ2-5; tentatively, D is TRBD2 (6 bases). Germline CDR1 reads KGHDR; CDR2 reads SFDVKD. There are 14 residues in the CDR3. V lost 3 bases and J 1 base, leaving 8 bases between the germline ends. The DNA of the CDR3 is TGTGCCACCAGTGATCGGGACTCCCAAGAGACCCAGTACTTC. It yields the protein CATSDRDSQETQYF.

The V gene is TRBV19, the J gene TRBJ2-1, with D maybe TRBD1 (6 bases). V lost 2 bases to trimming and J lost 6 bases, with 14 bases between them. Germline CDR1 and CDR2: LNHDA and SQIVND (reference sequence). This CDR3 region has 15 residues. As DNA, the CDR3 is TGTGCCAGTAGTATATTTTTTGCAGGGGTCAATGAGCAGTTCTTC. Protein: CASSIFFAGVNEQFF.

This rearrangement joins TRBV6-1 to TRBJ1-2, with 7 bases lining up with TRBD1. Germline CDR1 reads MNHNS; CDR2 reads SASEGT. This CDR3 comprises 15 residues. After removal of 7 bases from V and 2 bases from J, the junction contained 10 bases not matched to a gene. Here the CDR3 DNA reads TGTGCCAGCATTCCCAGGGGGATAGTCAACTATGGCTACACCTTC. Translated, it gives CASIPRGIVNYGYTF.

CDR3 in amino acids: CASSPPWQPGEQYF. The CDR3 nucleotides read TGTGCCAGCTCACCACCGTGGCAGCCGGGCGAGCAGTACTTC. The gene calls are TRBV18 and TRBJ2-7; D is unresolved. The germline V gene encodes CDR1 KGHSH and CDR2 LQKENI. The CDR3 contains 14 residues. The V gene lost 0 bases and the J gene lost 6 bases, with 12 bases spanning the gap.